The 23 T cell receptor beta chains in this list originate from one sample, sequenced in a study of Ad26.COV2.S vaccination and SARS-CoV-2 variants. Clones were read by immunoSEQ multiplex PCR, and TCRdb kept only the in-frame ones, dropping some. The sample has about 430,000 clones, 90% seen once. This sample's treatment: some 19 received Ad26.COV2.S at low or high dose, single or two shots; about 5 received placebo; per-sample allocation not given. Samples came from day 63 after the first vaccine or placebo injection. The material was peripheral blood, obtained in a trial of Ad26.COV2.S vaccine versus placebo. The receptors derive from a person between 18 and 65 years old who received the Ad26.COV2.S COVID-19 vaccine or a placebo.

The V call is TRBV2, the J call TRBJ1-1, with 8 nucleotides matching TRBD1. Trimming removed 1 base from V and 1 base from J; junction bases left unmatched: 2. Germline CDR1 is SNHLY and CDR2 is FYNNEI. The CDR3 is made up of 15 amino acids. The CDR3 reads CASSEGTGTNTEAFF. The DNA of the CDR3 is TGTGCCAGCAGTGAAGGGACAGGGACGAACACTGAAGCTTTCTTT.

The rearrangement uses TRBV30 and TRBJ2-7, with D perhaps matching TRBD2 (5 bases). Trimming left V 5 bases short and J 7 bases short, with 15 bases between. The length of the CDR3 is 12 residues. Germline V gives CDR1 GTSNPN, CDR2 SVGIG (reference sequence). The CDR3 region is CAWRPGVAEQYF. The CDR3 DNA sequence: TGTGCCTGGCGGCCCGGGGTCGCGGAGCAGTACTTC.

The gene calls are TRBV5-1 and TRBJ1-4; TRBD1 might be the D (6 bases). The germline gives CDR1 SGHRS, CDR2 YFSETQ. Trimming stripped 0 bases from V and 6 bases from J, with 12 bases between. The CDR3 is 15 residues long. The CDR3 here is CASSLVGGPDEKLFF. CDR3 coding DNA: TGCGCCAGCAGCTTGGTCGGGGGGCCTGATGAAAAACTGTTTTTT.

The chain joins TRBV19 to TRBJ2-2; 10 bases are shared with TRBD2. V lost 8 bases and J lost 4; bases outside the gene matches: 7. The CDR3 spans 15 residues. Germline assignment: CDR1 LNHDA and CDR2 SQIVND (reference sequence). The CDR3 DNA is TGTGCCAGTTCCCTAGCGGGAGCCACCACCGGGGAGCTGTTTTTT. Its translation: CASSLAGATTGELFF.

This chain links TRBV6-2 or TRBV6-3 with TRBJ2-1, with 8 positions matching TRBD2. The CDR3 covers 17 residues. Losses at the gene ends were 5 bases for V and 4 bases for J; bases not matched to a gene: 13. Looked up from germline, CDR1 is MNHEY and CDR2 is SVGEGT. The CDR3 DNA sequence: TGTGCCAGCAGTGGCGGTCGAGCGGGAGAGGGTTACAATGAGCAGTTCTTC. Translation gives CASSGGRAGEGYNEQFF.

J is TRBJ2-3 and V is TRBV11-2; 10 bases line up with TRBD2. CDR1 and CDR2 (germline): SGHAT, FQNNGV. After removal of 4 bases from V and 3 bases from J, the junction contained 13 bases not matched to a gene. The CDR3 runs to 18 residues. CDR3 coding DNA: TGTGCCAGCAGCTCCTACCTAGCGGGAGAATATTATACAGATACGCAGTATTTT. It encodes CASSSYLAGEYYTDTQYF.

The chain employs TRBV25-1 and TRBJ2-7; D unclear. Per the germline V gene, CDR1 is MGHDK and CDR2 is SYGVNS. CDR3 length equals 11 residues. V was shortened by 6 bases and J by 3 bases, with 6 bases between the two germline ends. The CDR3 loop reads CASRVYYEQYF. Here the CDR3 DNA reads TGTGCCAGCAGAGTATACTACGAGCAGTACTTC.

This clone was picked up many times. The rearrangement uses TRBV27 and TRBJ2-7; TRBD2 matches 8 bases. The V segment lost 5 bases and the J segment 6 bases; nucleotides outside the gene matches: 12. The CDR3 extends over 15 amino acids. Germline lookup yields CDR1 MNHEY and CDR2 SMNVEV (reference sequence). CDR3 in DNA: TGTGCCAGCAGTGTATTTTTCCGGGAGGGCCTCGAGCAGTACTTC. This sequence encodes CASSVFFREGLEQYF.

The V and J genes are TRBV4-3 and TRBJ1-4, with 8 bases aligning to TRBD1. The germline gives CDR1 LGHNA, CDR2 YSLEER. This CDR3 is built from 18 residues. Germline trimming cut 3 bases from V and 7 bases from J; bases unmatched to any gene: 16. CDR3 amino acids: CASSHGVSGGEDFEKLFF. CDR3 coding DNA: TGCGCCAGCAGCCACGGAGTTTCAGGGGGCGAGGATTTTGAAAAACTGTTTTTT.

CDR3 nucleotide sequence: TGTGCCAGCAGTTACCGGGACAGGGCATTAAAAGAGACCCAGTACTTC. This translates into CASSYRDRALKETQYF. The rearrangement joins TRBV6-2 or TRBV6-3 to TRBJ2-5; 9 nucleotides match TRBD1. The CDR3 is made up of 16 amino acids. After removal of 2 bases from V and 3 bases from J, the junction contained 7 bases not matched to a gene. Germline V gene sequence: CDR1 MNHEY, CDR2 SVGEGT.

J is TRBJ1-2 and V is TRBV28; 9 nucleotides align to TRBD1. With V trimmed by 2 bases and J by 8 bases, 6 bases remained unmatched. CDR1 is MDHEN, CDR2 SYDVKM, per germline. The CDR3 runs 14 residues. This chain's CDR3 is CASSLRRQGVGYTF. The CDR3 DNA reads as TGTGCCAGCAGTTTAAGGAGACAGGGGGTAGGCTACACCTTC.

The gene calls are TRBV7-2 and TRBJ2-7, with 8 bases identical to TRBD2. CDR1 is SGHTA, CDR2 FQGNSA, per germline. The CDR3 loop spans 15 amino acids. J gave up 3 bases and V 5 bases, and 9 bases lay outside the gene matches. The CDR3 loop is CASSVSGSDFYEQYF. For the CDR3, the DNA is TGTGCCAGCAGCGTAAGCGGGAGCGACTTCTACGAGCAGTACTTC.

The CDR3 coding sequence is TGTGCCAGCAGCTTAGGATCGTCGTCTAGCGGGAAAGAGACCCAGTACTTC. Translating it yields CASSLGSSSSGKETQYF. The rearrangement uses TRBV7-9 and TRBJ2-5; 9 nucleotides agree with TRBD2. The CDR3 length is 17 residues. Looked up from germline, CDR1 is SEHNR and CDR2 is FQNEAQ (reference sequence). The V and J ends lost 1 base and 3 bases, in that order; junction bases with no gene match: 9.

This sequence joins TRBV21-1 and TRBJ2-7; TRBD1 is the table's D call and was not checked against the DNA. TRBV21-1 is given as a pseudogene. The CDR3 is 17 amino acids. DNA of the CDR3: TGTGCCAGCCTACCATGGACAGTCATCCCACTAACCTACGAGCAGTACTTC. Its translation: CASLPWTVIPLTYEQYF.

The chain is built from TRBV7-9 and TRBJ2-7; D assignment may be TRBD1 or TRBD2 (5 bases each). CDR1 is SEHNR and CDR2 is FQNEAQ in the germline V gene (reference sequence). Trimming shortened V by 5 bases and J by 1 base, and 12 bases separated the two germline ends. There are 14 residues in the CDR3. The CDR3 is CASSIRDQSYEQYF. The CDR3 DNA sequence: TGTGCCAGCAGCATCCGGGACCAATCCTACGAGCAGTACTTC.

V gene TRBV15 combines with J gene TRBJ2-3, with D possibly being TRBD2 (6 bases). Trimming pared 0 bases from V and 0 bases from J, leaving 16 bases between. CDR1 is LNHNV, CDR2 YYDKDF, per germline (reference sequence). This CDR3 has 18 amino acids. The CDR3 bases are TGTGCCACCAGCAGAGATCCGGGGTGGGGGGATAGCACAGATACGCAGTATTTT. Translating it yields CATSRDPGWGDSTDTQYF.

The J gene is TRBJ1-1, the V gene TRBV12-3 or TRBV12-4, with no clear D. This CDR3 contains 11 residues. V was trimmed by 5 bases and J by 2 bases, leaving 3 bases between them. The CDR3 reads CASSQNTEAFF. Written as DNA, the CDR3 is TGTGCCAGCAGTCAAAACACTGAAGCTTTCTTT.

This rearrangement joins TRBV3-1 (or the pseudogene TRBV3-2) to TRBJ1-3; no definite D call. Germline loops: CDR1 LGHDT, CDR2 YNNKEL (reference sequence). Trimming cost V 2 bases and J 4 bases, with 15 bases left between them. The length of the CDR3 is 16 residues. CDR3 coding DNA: TGTGCCAGCAGCCAAACCTATGATCTAGGAGGAAACACCATATATTTT. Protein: CASSQTYDLGGNTIYF.

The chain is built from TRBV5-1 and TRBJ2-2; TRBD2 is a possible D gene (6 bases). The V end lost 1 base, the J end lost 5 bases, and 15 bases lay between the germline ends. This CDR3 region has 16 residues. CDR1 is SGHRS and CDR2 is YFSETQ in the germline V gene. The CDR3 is CASSLLASEGTGELFF. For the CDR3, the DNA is TGCGCCAGCAGCTTGCTCGCTAGCGAAGGGACCGGGGAGCTGTTTTTT.

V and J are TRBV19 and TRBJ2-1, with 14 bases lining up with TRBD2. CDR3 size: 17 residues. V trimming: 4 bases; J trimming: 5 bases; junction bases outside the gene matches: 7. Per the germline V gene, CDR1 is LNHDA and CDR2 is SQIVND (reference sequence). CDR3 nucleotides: TGTGCCAGTAGTAGATCTCGGACTAGCGGGAGGAACAATGAGCAGTTCTTC. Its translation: CASSRSRTSGRNNEQFF. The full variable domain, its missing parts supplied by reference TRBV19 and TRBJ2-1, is DGGITQSPKYLFRKEGQNVTLSCEQNLNHDAMYWYRQDPGQGLRLIYYSQIVNDFQKGDIAEGYSVSREKKESFPLTVTSAQKNPTAFYLCASSRSRTSGRNNEQFFGPGTRLTVL.

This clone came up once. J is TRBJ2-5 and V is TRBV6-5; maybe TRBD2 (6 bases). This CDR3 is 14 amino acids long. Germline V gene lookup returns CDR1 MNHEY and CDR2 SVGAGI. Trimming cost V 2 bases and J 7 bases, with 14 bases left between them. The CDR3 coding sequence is TGTGCCAGCAGTTACGCGGGATCCTCGGGGACCCAGTACTTC. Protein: CASSYAGSSGTQYF.

CDR3 bases: TGTGCCTGGAGGGTGACTCCCTACGAGCAGTACTTC. Translated: CAWRVTPYEQYF. This sequence joins TRBV30 and TRBJ2-7, with D unclear. The CDR3 is 12 residues long. V shed 3 bases and J shed 2 bases, with 8 bases lying between them. Germline loops: CDR1 GTSNPN, CDR2 SVGIG (reference sequence). Looking up the rest from reference TRBV30 and TRBJ2-7 gives the full variable domain: SQTIHQWPATLVQPVGSPLSLECTVEGTSNPNLYWYRQAAGRGLQLLFYSVGIGQISSEVPQNLSASRPQDRQFILSSKKLLLSDSGFYLCAWRVTPYEQYFGPGTRLTVT.

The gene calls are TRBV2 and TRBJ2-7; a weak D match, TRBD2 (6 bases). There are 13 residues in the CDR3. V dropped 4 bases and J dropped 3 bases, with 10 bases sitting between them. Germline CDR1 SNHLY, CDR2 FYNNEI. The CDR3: CASSVIGGYEQYF. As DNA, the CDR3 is TGTGCCAGCAGTGTGATCGGGGGCTACGAGCAGTACTTC.